The sequence of this T cell receptor (beta chain) was determined in a study of blood T cell repertoires in COVID-19. Study as a whole: The samples span acute and convalescent COVID-19 from the United States, Italy and Spain.

Under the authors' procedure: Reference gene primer amplification yielded estimated nucleated cell counts. Sequencing used immunoSEQ multiplex PCR; TCRdb keeps in-frame clones, though not all of them. V, J and clone size are taken as reported in that table, and D and trimming were inferred from the DNA itself. The sample carries just under 90,000 clones, 70% to 90% recorded once. This CDR3 has 17 amino acids. J was trimmed by 8 bases and V by 5 bases; bases with no gene match: 16. Germline V CDR1 and CDR2: LNHDA, SQIVND (reference sequence). Sequenced input: peripheral blood. This sequence originates from a woman of 80 years or more with acute or convalescent COVID-19. The chain carries TRBV19 and TRBJ1-4; 8 nucleotides line up with TRBD1. CDR3 residues: CASSPQEAGGSREKLFF. As DNA, the CDR3 is TGTGCCAGTAGTCCACAGGAAGCAGGGGGCTCAAGGGAAAAACTGTTTTTT.